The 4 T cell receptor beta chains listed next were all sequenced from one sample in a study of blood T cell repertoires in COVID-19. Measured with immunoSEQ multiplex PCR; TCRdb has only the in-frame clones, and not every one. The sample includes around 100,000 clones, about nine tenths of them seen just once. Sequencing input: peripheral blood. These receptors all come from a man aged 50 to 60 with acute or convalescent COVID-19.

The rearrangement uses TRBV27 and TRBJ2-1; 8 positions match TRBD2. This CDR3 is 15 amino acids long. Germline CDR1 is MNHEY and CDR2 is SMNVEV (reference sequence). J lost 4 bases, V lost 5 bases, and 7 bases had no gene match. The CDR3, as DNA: TGTGCCAGCAGTCTACGGGGGGGATTATACAATGAGCAGTTCTTC. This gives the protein CASSLRGGLYNEQFF.

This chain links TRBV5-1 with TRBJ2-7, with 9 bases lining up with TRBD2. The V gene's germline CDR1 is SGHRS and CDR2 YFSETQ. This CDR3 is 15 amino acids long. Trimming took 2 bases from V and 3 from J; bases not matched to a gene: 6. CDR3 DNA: TGCGCCAGCAGCTTCCACCCTAGCGGGGACTACGAGCAGTACTTC. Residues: CASSFHPSGDYEQYF. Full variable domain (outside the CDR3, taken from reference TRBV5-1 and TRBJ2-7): KAGVTQTPRYLIKTRGQQVTLSCSPISGHRSVSWYQQTPGQGLQFLFEYFSETQRNKGNFPGRFSGRQFSNSRSEMNVSTLELGDSALYLCASSFHPSGDYEQYFGPGTRLTVT.

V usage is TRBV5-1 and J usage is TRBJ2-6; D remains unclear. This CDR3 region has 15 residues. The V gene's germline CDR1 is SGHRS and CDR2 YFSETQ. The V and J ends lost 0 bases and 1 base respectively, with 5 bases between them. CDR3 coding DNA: TGCGCCAGCAGCTTGGCGTTGTCTGGGGCCAACGTCCTGACTTTC. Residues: CASSLALSGANVLTF.

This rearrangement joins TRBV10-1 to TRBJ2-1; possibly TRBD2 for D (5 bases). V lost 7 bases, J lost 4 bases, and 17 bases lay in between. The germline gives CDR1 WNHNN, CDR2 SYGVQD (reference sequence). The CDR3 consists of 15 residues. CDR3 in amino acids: CASNKDSHGYNEQFF. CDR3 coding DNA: TGCGCCAGCAATAAGGACTCCCACGGATACAATGAGCAGTTCTTC.